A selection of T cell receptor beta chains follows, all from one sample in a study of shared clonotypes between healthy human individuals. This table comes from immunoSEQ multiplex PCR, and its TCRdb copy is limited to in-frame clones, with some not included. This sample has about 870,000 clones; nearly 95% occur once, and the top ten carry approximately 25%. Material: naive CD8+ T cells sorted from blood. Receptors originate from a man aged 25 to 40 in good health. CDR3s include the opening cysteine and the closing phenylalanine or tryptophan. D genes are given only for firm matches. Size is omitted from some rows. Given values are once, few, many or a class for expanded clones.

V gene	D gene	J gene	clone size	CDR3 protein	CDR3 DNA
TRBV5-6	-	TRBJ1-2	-	CASSLERVYGYTF	TGTGCCAGCAGCTTGGAACGGGTCTATGGCTACACCTTC
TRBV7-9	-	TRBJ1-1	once	CASSFAQTEAFF	TGTGCCAGCAGCTTTGCCCAGACTGAAGCTTTCTTT
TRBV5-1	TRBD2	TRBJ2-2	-	CASSGVAGMNPNTGELFF	TGCGCCAGCAGTGGGGTAGCGGGCATGAACCCGAACACCGGGGAGCTGTTTTTT
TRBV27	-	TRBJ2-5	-	CASSSLDSTETQYF	TGTGCCAGCAGTTCGTTAGACTCGACGGAGACCCAGTACTTC
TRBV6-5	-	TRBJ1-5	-	CASSYSGGPQHF	TGTGCCAGCAGTTACTCGGGTGGCCCCCAGCATTTT
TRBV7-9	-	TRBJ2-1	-	CASSLEGGNEQFF	TGTGCCAGCAGCTTAGAGGGAGGCAATGAGCAGTTCTTC
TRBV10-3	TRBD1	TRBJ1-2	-	CAISDTGTDSYGYTF	TGTGCCATCAGTGATACCGGGACAGACAGCTATGGCTACACCTTC
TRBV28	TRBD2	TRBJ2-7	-	CASQRGSGSYEQYF	TGTGCCAGCCAGCGCGGGAGTGGCTCCTACGAGCAGTACTTC
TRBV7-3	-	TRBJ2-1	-	CASSLGLPSSYNEQFF	TGTGCCAGCAGCCTAGGACTCCCTAGCTCCTACAATGAGCAGTTCTTC
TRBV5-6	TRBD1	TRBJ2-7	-	CASRKPGQGYGELGEQYF	TGTGCCAGCAGAAAGCCGGGACAGGGATACGGAGAGCTGGGCGAGCAGTACTTC
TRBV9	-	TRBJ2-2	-	CASSVAGAPGELFF	TGTGCCAGCAGCGTAGCGGGAGCCCCCGGGGAGCTGTTTTTT
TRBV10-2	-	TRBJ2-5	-	CASTPGRSLFETQYF	TGCGCCAGCACCCCTGGGCGTTCGTTGTTTGAGACCCAGTACTTC
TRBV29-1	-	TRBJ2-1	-	CSVVDGTDHPNEQFF	TGCAGCGTTGTAGACGGGACTGATCACCCCAATGAGCAGTTCTTC
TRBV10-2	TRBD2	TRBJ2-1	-	CASSELGGRALIYNEQFF	TGCGCCAGCAGTGAGTTGGGCGGGAGGGCCCTTATTTACAATGAGCAGTTCTTC
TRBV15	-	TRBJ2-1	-	CATSRGRRGSYNEQFF	TGTGCCACCAGCAGAGGACGTCGGGGCTCCTACAATGAGCAGTTCTTC
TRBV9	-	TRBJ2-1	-	CASSVGSYNEQFF	TGTGCCAGCAGCGTAGGGTCCTACAATGAGCAGTTCTTC
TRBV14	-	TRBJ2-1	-	CASSQDAVGYNEQFF	TGTGCCAGCAGCCAAGATGCAGTAGGATACAATGAGCAGTTCTTC
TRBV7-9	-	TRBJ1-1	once	CASSLVQPKQDTEAFF	TGTGCCAGCAGCTTAGTACAACCCAAACAGGACACTGAAGCTTTCTTT
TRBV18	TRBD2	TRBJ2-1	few	CASSPRGSGRGTEQFF	TGTGCCAGCTCACCACGGGGTAGCGGGAGGGGCACTGAGCAGTTCTTC
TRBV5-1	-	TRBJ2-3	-	CASSSDTDTQYF	TGCGCCAGCAGCTCGGACACAGATACGCAGTATTTT
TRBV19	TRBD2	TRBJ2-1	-	CASSILAGYRGNEQFF	TGTGCCAGTAGTATTCTAGCGGGATATCGGGGCAATGAGCAGTTCTTC
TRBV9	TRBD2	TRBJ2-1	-	CASSVSSGRAHEQFF	TGTGCCAGCAGCGTTTCTAGCGGGAGGGCGCATGAGCAGTTCTTC
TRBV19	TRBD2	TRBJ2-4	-	CASSIDPGGDIQYF	TGTGCCAGTAGTATAGATCCGGGAGGAGACATTCAGTACTTC
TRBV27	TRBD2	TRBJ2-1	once	CASRKLGLAGDNEQFF	TGTGCCAGCAGGAAATTGGGACTAGCGGGCGACAATGAGCAGTTCTTC
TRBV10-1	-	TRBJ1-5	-	CASSEGWGQPQHF	TGCGCCAGCAGCGAGGGATGGGGACAGCCCCAGCATTTT
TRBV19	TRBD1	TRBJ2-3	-	CASSTHRGLYTQYF	TGTGCCAGTAGTACCCACAGGGGGCTGTATACGCAGTATTTT
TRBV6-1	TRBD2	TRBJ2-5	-	CASSEPGLAGSETQYF	TGTGCCAGCAGTGAACCGGGACTAGCGGGTTCAGAGACCCAGTACTTC
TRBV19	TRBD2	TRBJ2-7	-	CASSFTGGPYEQYF	TGTGCCAGTTCGTTTACGGGAGGGCCCTACGAGCAGTACTTC
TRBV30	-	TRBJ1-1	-	CATNGGPLNTEAFF	TGTGCCACCAATGGGGGGCCTTTGAACACTGAAGCTTTCTTT
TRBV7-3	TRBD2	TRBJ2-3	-	CASSLLGPGLAGEGGDTDTQYF	TGTGCCAGCAGCTTACTTGGCCCGGGACTAGCGGGAGAGGGAGGAGACACAGATACGCAGTATTTT
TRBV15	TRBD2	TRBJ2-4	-	CATSRNPRGGLPIQYF	TGTGCCACCAGCAGAAACCCCCGGGGGGGCCTCCCCATTCAGTACTTC
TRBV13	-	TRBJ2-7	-	CASSFVSYEQYF	TGTGCCAGCAGTTTCGTCTCCTACGAGCAGTACTTC
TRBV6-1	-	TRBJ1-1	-	CASSEEKVFVNTEAFF	TGTGCCAGCAGTGAAGAAAAGGTGTTTGTGAACACTGAAGCTTTCTTT
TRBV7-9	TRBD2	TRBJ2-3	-	CASSLTLAGGADTQYF	TGTGCCAGCAGCTTAACCTTAGCGGGAGGGGCAGATACGCAGTATTTT
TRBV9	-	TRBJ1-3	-	CASSVYSGLASGNTIYF	TGTGCCAGCAGCGTATATTCGGGACTGGCCTCTGGAAACACCATATATTTT
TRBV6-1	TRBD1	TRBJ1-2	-	CASVGTVPDHGYTF	TGTGCCAGCGTTGGGACAGTCCCGGATCATGGCTACACCTTC
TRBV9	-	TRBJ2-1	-	CASSVEGLHYNEQFF	TGTGCCAGCAGCGTAGAAGGCCTACACTACAATGAGCAGTTCTTC
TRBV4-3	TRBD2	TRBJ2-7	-	CASSQEFGLAWYEQYF	TGCGCCAGCAGCCAAGAGTTCGGACTAGCGTGGTACGAGCAGTACTTC
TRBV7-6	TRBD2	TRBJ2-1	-	CASSREAYNEQFF	TGTGCCAGCAGCCGGGAGGCCTACAATGAGCAGTTCTTC
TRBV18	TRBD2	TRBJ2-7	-	CASSPPAGAVEQYF	TGTGCCAGCTCACCCCCAGCGGGAGCTGTCGAGCAGTACTTC
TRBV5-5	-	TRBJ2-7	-	CASSSWDLDREQYF	TGTGCCAGCAGTTCATGGGACCTCGACCGGGAGCAGTACTTC
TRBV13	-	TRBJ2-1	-	CASSLTHNEQFF	TGTGCCAGCAGCTTAACACACAATGAGCAGTTCTTC
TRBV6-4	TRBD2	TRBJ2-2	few	CASSHTSGNTGELFF	TGTGCCAGCAGTCATACTAGCGGGAACACCGGGGAGCTGTTTTTT
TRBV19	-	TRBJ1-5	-	CASRTGGRFQPQHF	TGTGCCTCTCGCACCGGGGGGCGATTTCAGCCCCAGCATTTT
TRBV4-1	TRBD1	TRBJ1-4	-	CASHPRDRGREKLFF	TGCGCCAGCCACCCCAGGGACAGGGGAAGGGAAAAACTGTTTTTT
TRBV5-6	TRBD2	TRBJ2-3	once	CASSLADGSGRLSDTQYF	TGTGCCAGCAGCTTGGCCGATGGTAGCGGGAGGCTCTCAGATACGCAGTATTTT
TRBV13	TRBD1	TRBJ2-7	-	CASSLGQGVIEQYF	TGTGCCAGCAGCTTAGGACAGGGGGTCATCGAGCAGTACTTC
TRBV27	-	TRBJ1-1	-	CASSSRQNPRTEAFF	TGTGCCAGCAGTTCCAGACAAAATCCGAGGACTGAAGCTTTCTTT